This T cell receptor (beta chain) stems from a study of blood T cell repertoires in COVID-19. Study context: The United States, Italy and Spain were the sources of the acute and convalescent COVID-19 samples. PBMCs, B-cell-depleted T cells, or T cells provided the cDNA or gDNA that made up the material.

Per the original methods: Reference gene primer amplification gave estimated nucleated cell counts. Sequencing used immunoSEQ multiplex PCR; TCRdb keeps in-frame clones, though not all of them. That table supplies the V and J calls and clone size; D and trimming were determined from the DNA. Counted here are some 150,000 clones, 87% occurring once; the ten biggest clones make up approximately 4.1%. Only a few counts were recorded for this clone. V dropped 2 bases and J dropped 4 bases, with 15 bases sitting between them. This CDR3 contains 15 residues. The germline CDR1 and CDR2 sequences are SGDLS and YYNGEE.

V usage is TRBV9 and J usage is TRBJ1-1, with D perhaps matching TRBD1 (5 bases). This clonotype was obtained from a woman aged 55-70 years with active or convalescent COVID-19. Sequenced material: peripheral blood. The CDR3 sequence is CASSVEGLRVTEAFF. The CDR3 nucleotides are TGTGCCAGCAGCGTGGAGGGACTGCGTGTCACTGAAGCTTTCTTT.